These 30 T cell receptor beta chains were sequenced from one sample in a study of long-term antiretroviral therapy in people with HIV. The assay used was immunoSEQ (version v3.0), run at survey level. Sequencing was performed with immunoSEQ multiplex PCR; in TCRdb, only in-frame clones are kept and a portion is missing. The sample includes roughly 38,000 clones, approximately 80% seen only once; the top ten take 5.8%. The sample in question was unsorted PBMCs, obtained 3.4 years after starting antiretroviral therapy. The receptors shown here come from a man under 40 with HIV.

V is TRBV27 and J is TRBJ2-5, with D unclear. The CDR3 totals 15 residues. Trimming pared 3 bases from V and 5 bases from J, leaving 16 bases between. The germline gives CDR1 MNHEY, CDR2 SMNVEV (reference sequence). This CDR3 is CASSFSSPFGETQYF. In DNA form, the CDR3 reads TGTGCCAGCAGTTTCTCGTCCCCCTTCGGGGAGACCCAGTACTTC.

J is TRBJ2-3 and V is TRBV15; 8 nucleotides align to TRBD1. In germline, CDR1 is LNHNV, CDR2 YYDKDF (reference sequence). J was trimmed by 4 bases and V by 4 bases; bases with no gene match: 7. The CDR3 runs to 15 residues. The CDR3 sequence is CATSNWIQGADTQYF. The DNA of the CDR3 is TGTGCCACCAGCAACTGGATACAGGGGGCAGATACGCAGTATTTT.

This clone has a single count. The rearrangement joins TRBV7-2 to TRBJ2-5; maybe TRBD1 (5 bases). V was clipped by 3 bases and J by 2 bases, with 22 bases between them. The CDR3 is 18 amino acids. The V gene's germline CDR1 is SGHTA and CDR2 FQGNSA. The CDR3 loop reads CASSLRSINRIIQETQYF. In DNA form, the CDR3 reads TGTGCCAGCAGCTTGAGGAGCATTAACAGGATAATACAAGAGACCCAGTACTTC.

The chain links TRBV29-1 to TRBJ2-7, with 7 bases aligning to TRBD1. V trimming: 4 bases; J trimming: 6 bases; junction bases outside the gene matches: 9. Germline CDR1 is SQVTM and CDR2 is ANQGSEA. The CDR3 covers 13 residues. The CDR3 sequence: CSVGGDRRAEQYF. The CDR3 DNA follows: TGCAGCGTTGGAGGGGACAGAAGGGCCGAGCAGTACTTC.

The chain employs TRBV2 and TRBJ2-7; D not resolved. This CDR3 is built from 15 residues. Germline loops: CDR1 SNHLY, CDR2 FYNNEI. Trimming removed 8 bases at V and 6 bases at J, with 23 bases between. The CDR3: CASRPLPAATREQYF. CDR3 nucleotide sequence: TGTGCCAGCCGACCACTCCCGGCAGCGACCCGCGAGCAGTACTTC.

The J gene is TRBJ2-2, the V gene TRBV2; 13 bases agree with TRBD2. Unmatched junction bases numbered 2, after V lost 8 bases and J lost 5 bases. This CDR3 is 14 amino acids long. Germline CDR1 reads SNHLY; CDR2 reads FYNNEI. The CDR3 sequence: CASGTSGKTGELFF. CDR3 nucleotide sequence: TGTGCCAGCGGGACTAGCGGGAAAACCGGGGAGCTGTTTTTT.

The rearrangement links TRBV7-9 to TRBJ1-5, with 11 bases identical to TRBD1. J was trimmed by 6 bases and V by 5 bases; bases with no gene match: 6. Germline CDR1 SEHNR, CDR2 FQNEAQ (reference sequence). The CDR3 has 15 amino acids. CDR3 DNA sequence: TGTGCCAGCAGCACGGACAGGGGGCCCGGTCAGCCCCAGCATTTT. It specifies CASSTDRGPGQPQHF. The full variable domain, its missing parts supplied by reference TRBV7-9 and TRBJ1-5, is DTGVSQNPRHKITKRGQNVTFRCDPISEHNRLYWYRQTLGQGPEFLTYFQNEAQLEKSRLLSDRFSAERPKGSFSTLEIQRTEQGDSAMYLCASSTDRGPGQPQHFGDGTRLSIL.

The V call is TRBV5-6, the J call TRBJ2-1; 8 bases align to TRBD2. This CDR3 has 14 amino acids. The germline gives CDR1 SGHDT, CDR2 YYEEEE. With 4 bases clipped from V and 6 bases from J, the junction kept 6 bases outside the gene matches. The CDR3 sequence is CASSGPGTSNEQFF. In DNA form, the CDR3 reads TGTGCCAGCAGCGGCCCCGGGACTAGCAATGAGCAGTTCTTC.

The chain combines TRBV6-6 with TRBJ2-3; a weak D match, TRBD1 (6 bases). Looked up from germline, CDR1 is MNHNY and CDR2 is SVGAGI (reference sequence). CDR3 length equals 16 residues. V shed 6 bases and J shed 2 bases, with 18 bases lying between them. The chain's CDR3 is CASRQHVGQYTDTQYF. CDR3 coding DNA: TGTGCCAGCAGACAACACGTAGGACAGTACACAGATACGCAGTATTTT.

The V gene is TRBV28, the J gene TRBJ2-2; D possibly corresponds to TRBD2 (6 bases). CDR3 length: 12 amino acids. Trimming took off 11 bases at V and 3 bases at J, with 10 bases between the two ends. CDR1 and CDR2 (germline): MDHEN, SYDVKM. Here the CDR3 DNA reads TGTGCCGGGGGGTTTCACACCGGGGAGCTGTTTTTT. Protein sequence: CAGGFHTGELFF. The full variable domain, its missing parts supplied by reference TRBV28 and TRBJ2-2, is DVKVTQSSRYLVKRTGEKVFLECVQDMDHENMFWYRQDPGLGLRLIYFSYDVKMKEKGDIPEGYSVSREKKERFSLILESASTNQTSMYLCAGGFHTGELFFGEGSRLTVL.

This clone was detected once. J is TRBJ2-2 and V is TRBV5-1; 10 bases align to TRBD2. Looked up from germline, CDR1 is SGHRS and CDR2 is YFSETQ. V dropped 4 bases and J dropped 6; count of bases not matched to a gene: 9. This CDR3 has 16 residues. The CDR3 bases are TGCGCCAGCAGCCCCCTAGCGGGAGTGGGCGCCGGGGAGCTGTTTTTT. Protein: CASSPLAGVGAGELFF.

The rearrangement joins TRBV6-5 to TRBJ1-2, with 11 bases fitting TRBD1. Germline CDR1 is MNHEY and CDR2 is SVGAGI. V was pared by 6 bases and J by 7 bases, with 4 bases of the junction left unmatched. The CDR3 runs to 13 residues. The CDR3 DNA reads as TGTGCCAGCAGGGACAGGGGGCGGTTTGGCTACACCTTC. It translates to CASRDRGRFGYTF.

In this sample, this clone turned up a few times. The CDR3 here is CASSSNSYGYTF. The CDR3 coding sequence is TGTGCCAGCAGTTCAAACAGCTATGGCTACACCTTC. The chain couples TRBV6-6 to TRBJ1-2; D call uncertain. Germline-derived CDR1 and CDR2 are MNHNY and SVGAGI (reference sequence). V was pared by 4 bases and J by 4 bases, with 7 bases between. The CDR3 is 12 amino acids.

The genes are TRBV7-8 and TRBJ2-3, with 8 nucleotides matching TRBD2. The CDR3 consists of 18 residues. V lost 0 bases and J lost 1; bases outside the gene matches: 9. From germline, CDR1 is SGHVS and CDR2 FQNEAQ. CDR3 sequence (DNA): TGTGCCAGCAGCTTAGCGAGCGGGGGTGCGTCCCGCACAGATACGCAGTATTTT. It translates to CASSLASGGASRTDTQYF.

This chain uses TRBV19 with TRBJ2-1, with unresolved D. V lost 3 bases and J lost 0, with 12 bases in between. Germline-derived CDR1 and CDR2 are LNHDA and SQIVND (reference sequence). This CDR3 has 16 residues. For the CDR3, the DNA is TGTGCCAGTAGTATGAGTTCCACGAGCTCCTACAATGAGCAGTTCTTC. Translating gives CASSMSSTSSYNEQFF.

The rearrangement uses TRBV18 and TRBJ2-6; the match to TRBD1 covers 7 bases. The CDR3 totals 17 residues. Trimming cost V 3 bases and J 0 bases; bases outside gene matches: 5. Germline V gives CDR1 KGHSH, CDR2 LQKENI. Here the CDR3 DNA reads TGTGCCAGCTCACCTATAACAGGGGACTCTGGGGCCAACGTCCTGACTTTC. The encoded protein is CASSPITGDSGANVLTF.

This sequence joins TRBV4-2 and TRBJ2-3; D is perhaps TRBD2 (5 bases). CDR1 LGHNA and CDR2 YNFKEQ come from the germline V gene. V dropped 0 bases and J dropped 4 bases, with 11 bases sitting between them. The CDR3 runs 15 residues. The CDR3 DNA follows: TGTGCCAGCAGCCAAGATTGGAGGACCGCAGATACGCAGTATTTT. This gives the protein CASSQDWRTADTQYF.

This clone was seen a handful of times. The V and J genes are TRBV7-2 and TRBJ1-3; 7 bases align to TRBD1. Germline-derived CDR1 and CDR2 are SGHTA and FQGNSA. Trimming at V came to 1 base and at J to 7 bases, leaving 7 bases not matched to a gene. The CDR3 runs 15 residues. CDR3 sequence (DNA): TGTGCCAGCAGCTTAGGACAGGGCTTTCCGAACACCATATATTTT. Protein: CASSLGQGFPNTIYF.

The chain couples TRBV11-2 to TRBJ2-7, with 8 bases fitting TRBD1. The CDR3 is made up of 14 amino acids. V lost 2 bases to trimming and J lost 1 base; unmatched junction nucleotides: 1. CDR1 SGHAT and CDR2 FQNNGV come from the germline V gene. The CDR3 protein is CASSLQGASYEQYF. The CDR3 coding sequence is TGTGCCAGCAGCTTACAGGGGGCTTCCTACGAGCAGTACTTC. Complete variable domain (other parts from reference TRBV11-2 and TRBJ2-7): EAGVAQSPRYKIIEKRQSVAFWCNPISGHATLYWYQQILGQGPKLLIQFQNNGVVDDSQLPKDRFSAERLKGVDSTLKIQPAKLEDSAVYLCASSLQGASYEQYFGPGTRLTVT.

The chain recombines TRBV11-3 with TRBJ2-2; 7 bases are a match to TRBD1. With 5 bases clipped from V and 1 base from J, the junction kept 4 bases outside the gene matches. The CDR3 is 15 amino acids. Germline CDR1 reads SGHNT; CDR2 reads YENEEA. The CDR3 nucleotides are TGTGCCAGCAGCACCGGGACAGTGAACACCGGGGAGCTGTTTTTT. Its protein is CASSTGTVNTGELFF.

The chain uses TRBV29-1 and TRBJ1-1; D unclear. Trimming pared 6 bases from V and 5 bases from J, leaving 16 bases between. This CDR3 is 13 amino acids long. CDR1 and CDR2 from the germline V gene are SQVTM and ANQGSEA. CDR3 DNA sequence: TGCAGCGTGAACAAGGGAAGTTGGACTGAAGCTTTCTTT. The encoded protein is CSVNKGSWTEAFF.

This clone appeared once. V usage is TRBV18 and J usage is TRBJ1-4; no definite D call. This CDR3 spans 13 amino acids. Germline assignment: CDR1 KGHSH and CDR2 LQKENI. V gave up 6 bases and J gave up 6 bases, with 11 bases separating them. The chain's CDR3 is CASSVGVDEKLFF. CDR3 in DNA: TGTGCCAGCTCGGTGGGCGTCGATGAAAAACTGTTTTTT.

The sample holds one count of this clone. The gene calls are TRBV7-9 and TRBJ2-1, with D possibly TRBD2 on 8 matching bases. The V gene lost 2 bases and the J gene lost 5 bases, with 22 bases spanning the gap. This CDR3 is built from 18 residues. Germline loops: CDR1 SEHNR, CDR2 FQNEAQ (reference sequence). CDR3 nucleotide sequence: TGTGCCAGCAGCTTATTGATCGGGGGGGACAGACCTCACAATGAGCAGTTCTTC. It translates to CASSLLIGGDRPHNEQFF.

The V call is TRBV18, the J call TRBJ2-7, with 11 bases identical to TRBD1. Germline V CDR1 and CDR2: KGHSH, LQKENI. V lost 4 bases, J lost 1 base, and 12 bases stayed unmatched. This CDR3 has 18 residues. The CDR3 DNA reads TGTGCCAGCTCACGTACCGGGACAGGGGGAGTAGTATCCTACGAGCAGTACTTC. Translating it yields CASSRTGTGGVVSYEQYF.

The chain combines TRBV7-8 with TRBJ1-5, with D unresolved. V lost 1 base to trimming and J lost 0 bases, with 10 bases between them. Germline-derived CDR1 and CDR2 are SGHVS and FQNEAQ. CDR3 length equals 16 residues. DNA of the CDR3: TGTGCCAGCAGCTTAGATTTGGACTATAGCAATCAGCCCCAGCATTTT. Its protein is CASSLDLDYSNQPQHF.

The chain carries TRBV29-1 and TRBJ1-2; possibly TRBD1 for D (5 bases). This CDR3 spans 12 amino acids. V was cut by 6 bases and J by 6 bases, with 14 bases left in between. Germline V gene data show CDR1 as SQVTM and CDR2 as ANQGSEA. The DNA for the CDR3 is TGCAGCGTCGCGACAGCGTCTAATGGCTACACCTTC. Its translation is CSVATASNGYTF.

This rearrangement joins TRBV18 to TRBJ1-5, with 7 nucleotides matching TRBD1. The V gene end was trimmed by 4 bases and the J gene end by 6 bases; junction bases not matched to a gene: 12. The CDR3 runs 16 residues. Germline V gene sequence: CDR1 KGHSH, CDR2 LQKENI. CDR3 DNA: TGTGCCAGCTCACGAAACCGGCGACAGGGAGGTCAGCCCCAGCATTTT. Protein sequence: CASSRNRRQGGQPQHF.

The chain recombines TRBV18 with TRBJ1-2, with D tentatively TRBD1 (6 bases). The CDR3 extends over 14 amino acids. Trimming cost V 3 bases and J 4 bases, with 12 bases left between them. Germline V CDR1 and CDR2: KGHSH, LQKENI. CDR3 residues: CASSPQGPLYGYTF. CDR3 DNA sequence: TGTGCCAGCTCACCCCAGGGGCCGCTCTATGGCTACACCTTC.

The V and J genes are TRBV5-1 and TRBJ2-6, with D possibly TRBD2 on 7 matching bases. The germline gives CDR1 SGHRS, CDR2 YFSETQ. The CDR3 is 15 amino acids. V lost 6 bases and J lost 4, with 14 bases in between. The chain's CDR3 is CASTRGAPGANVLTF. The CDR3 nucleotides are TGCGCCAGCACCCGGGGGGCACCGGGGGCCAACGTCCTGACTTTC.

The gene calls are TRBV5-1 and TRBJ1-2; D is possibly TRBD1 (5 bases). The germline V gene encodes CDR1 SGHRS and CDR2 YFSETQ. The V and J ends lost 4 bases and 3 bases respectively, with 16 bases between them. The CDR3 contains 15 residues. This CDR3 is CASSPTQGTDYGYTF. Here the CDR3 DNA reads TGCGCCAGCAGCCCTACTCAAGGGACGGACTATGGCTACACCTTC.